Sequencing of this T cell receptor beta chain was carried out in a study of Ad26.COV2.S vaccination and SARS-CoV-2 variants. Study-level information: Vaccine-arm donor from the placebo-controlled COV1001 Ad26.COV2.S trial. Intramuscularly, Ad26.COV2.S was given either once or twice, 56 days apart.

The treatment was: roughly 19 received Ad26.COV2.S at low or high dose, single or two shots; roughly five received placebo; per-sample allocation not given. Day 63 after the first vaccine or placebo injection was the time point for sampling. Profiling relied on immunoSEQ multiplex PCR, and the TCRdb table lists in-frame clones only, not all of them. The profile covers roughly 700,000 clones, with 89% appearing a single time and approximately 1.5% taken by the ten largest. The input for sequencing was peripheral blood, taken in a trial of Ad26.COV2.S vaccine versus placebo. This clonotype was obtained from a person aged 18-60 years who received the Ad26.COV2.S COVID-19 vaccine or a placebo.

The CDR3 bases are TGTGCCTGGAGTGTACCCCAGGGTCTGGGGGCCAACGTCCTGACTTTC. It yields the protein CAWSVPQGLGANVLTF. The chain combines TRBV30 with TRBJ2-6; D perhaps matches TRBD1 (5 bases). The V and J ends lost 0 bases and 4 bases respectively, with 13 bases between them. The CDR3 is 16 amino acids. The germline CDR1 and CDR2 sequences are GTSNPN and SVGIG (reference sequence).